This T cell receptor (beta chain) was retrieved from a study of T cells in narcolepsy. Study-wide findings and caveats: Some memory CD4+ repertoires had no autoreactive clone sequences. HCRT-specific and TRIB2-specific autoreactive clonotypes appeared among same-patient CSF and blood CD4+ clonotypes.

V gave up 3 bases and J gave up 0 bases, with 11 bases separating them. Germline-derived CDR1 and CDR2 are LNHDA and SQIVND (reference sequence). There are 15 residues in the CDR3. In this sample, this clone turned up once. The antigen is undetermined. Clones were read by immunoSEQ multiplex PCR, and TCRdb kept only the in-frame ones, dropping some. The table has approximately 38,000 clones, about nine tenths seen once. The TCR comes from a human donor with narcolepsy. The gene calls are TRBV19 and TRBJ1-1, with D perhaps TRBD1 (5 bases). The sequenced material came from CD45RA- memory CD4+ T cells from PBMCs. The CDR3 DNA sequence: TGTGCCAGTAGTATCGATGGGGGAATGAACACTGAAGCTTTCTTT. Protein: CASSIDGGMNTEAFF. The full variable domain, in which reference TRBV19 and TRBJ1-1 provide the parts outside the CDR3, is DGGITQSPKYLFRKEGQNVTLSCEQNLNHDAMYWYRQDPGQGLRLIYYSQIVNDFQKGDIAEGYSVSREKKESFPLTVTSAQKNPTAFYLCASSIDGGMNTEAFFGQGTRLTVV.